This T cell receptor (beta chain) comes out of a study of blood T cell repertoires in COVID-19. Study information: Both acute and convalescent COVID-19 samples were obtained from the United States, Italy and Spain.

In the authors' workflow: Researchers report that nucleated cell counts were estimated from reference gene primer amplification. The data were produced by immunoSEQ multiplex PCR, yet TCRdb's version contains in-frame clones alone and is incomplete. D and trimming come from the DNA, and the V and J calls and clone size come from that table. The sample holds approximately 210,000 clones, almost 90% seen once. The trim removed 7 bases at V and 5 bases at J, leaving 10 bases unmatched. Germline CDR1 reads SNHLY; CDR2 reads FYNNEI. This CDR3 region has 15 residues. V is TRBV2 and J is TRBJ1-4; 7 bases fit TRBD1. This receptor was identified in a man between 18 and 35 years old with active or convalescent COVID-19. Sequenced: peripheral blood. The CDR3 DNA sequence: TGTGCCAGCACCCTAGGGGGACAGAGGAATGAAAAACTGTTTTTT. As protein: CASTLGGQRNEKLFF.